This T cell receptor beta chain was profiled in a study of CD8 T cells in ankylosing spondylitis (dated by TCRdb to 2017 to 2019). Turning to the overall study: The study set out to find disease-linked TCR variants by profiling T cell receptor beta repertoires in ankylosing spondylitis patients and healthy donors. In total, the full study cohort was made up of roughly 110 healthy donors and roughly 27 ankylosing spondylitis patients. Peripheral blood samples were taken, and synovial fluid was additionally collected from ankylosing spondylitis patients. General conclusions and limits of the study: Some motif variants were previously reported in synovial fluid and blood of reactive arthritis patients, suggesting common disease-initiation mechanisms. The disease-linked clones were reported to be significantly enriched in matched synovial fluid samples from ankylosing spondylitis patients. Blood from ankylosing spondylitis patients appeared to be characterized by a TCR beta motif made up of about 8 highly homologous amino acid variants. The disease-linked clones showed a CD8+ phenotype and occurred at relatively low frequencies in peripheral blood.

The instrument given in TCRdb is Illumina MiSeq. TCR beta libraries were prepared by quantitative 5'-RACE with molecular barcodes. The study's own analysis went as follows. A new computational method, built on a probabilistic model of VDJ rearrangement, was used to identify disease-linked TCR variants. TCRdb redid the processing of the public reads, applying fastp at Q25 and MiXCR, and retained in-frame beta chains. Every entry covers one CDR3 protein and lists the most common genes and DNA from its rows. What appears here as the V and J calls and clone size reflects TCRdb's work, not the paper's. This sample holds 25,000 or so distinct CDR3 sequences; approximately 7.9% were observed only once. The ten largest clones take up approximately 31% of the sample. The germline V gene (reference sequence) sets CDR1 to MNHNY and CDR2 to SVGAGI. The CDR3 goes from the cysteine to the phenylalanine over 15 residues. The sequence is cut down to CDR3 DNA, 45 bases in frame from base 1. Relative to germline, V is 0 bases shorter and J is 0 bases shorter, with 8 bases between their ends.

For this clonotype: Its target antigen remains unknown. No base quality information exists; no much larger clone differs at one position.

The TCR was taken from a male donor with ankylosing spondylitis or in good health (not recorded which). Source material: blood. The chain joins TRBV6-6 to TRBJ1-1, with TRBD1 perhaps the D gene, on 5 matching bases. CDR3 protein: CASSYSQAVNTEAFF. The DNA is as follows: TGTGCCAGCAGTTACTCACAGGCCGTGAACACTGAAGCTTTCTTT.